The T cell receptor (beta chain) described here comes from a study of early T cells in non-severe SARS-CoV-2 infection. Study overall: The input, bulk RNA from unsorted whole blood, was sequenced, and chains were unpaired.

Unique molecular identifiers were affixed to single, distinct cDNA molecules. TCRdb fed the 5' RACE reads into MiXCR, producing one record per CDR3 protein. The repertoire holds tens of thousands of distinct CDR3 sequences, around 12% seen once, with around 16% in the top ten. General study results and limits: VDJdb matching skewed toward anti-spike CD8 responses, missing private and CD4 specificities.

This clonotype was counted a few times. Its specificity is unknown. The germline gene is not matched at one end of the junction; a read error may be the cause. Germline loops: CDR1 MGHRA, CDR2 YSYEKL. The CDR3 is 16 residues long. This receptor was obtained from an adult who was a healthcare worker with PCR-confirmed SARS-CoV-2 infection or an uninfected control (not recorded which). The donor label of this sample is uncertain. Specimen: whole blood, collected at baseline. The gene calls are TRBV4-1 and TRBJ2-1; D ambiguous. The CDR3 loop reads CASSQDPDSSCNEQFF. The CDR3 DNA reads TGCGCCAGCAGCCAAGATCCCGATAGCTCCTGCAATGAGCAGTTCTTC.